This entry concerns a single TCR beta chain. The antigen is not known. The data stem from a study of CD8+CD57+ T cells in acquired aplastic anemia. Genomic DNA constituted the template upon which TCR beta VDJ and CDR3 profiling was performed. TCRdb reprocessed the reads with MiXCR, giving one entry per CDR3 protein. The data hold about 160,000 distinct CDR3 sequences, with roughly 45% observed a single time. Overall study findings and caveats: The study identified almost 30 CD8+ CDR3 sequences shared by patients and controls.

The CDR3 loop spans 16 amino acids. Germline V lookup: CDR1 SGHAT, CDR2 FQDESV (reference sequence). The J segment lost 2 bases and the V segment lost 5 bases, leaving 6 bases of the junction unmatched. Patients selected for sequencing had displayed CD8+CD57+ cell expansion by flow cytometry. This TCR was sampled from a human donor with aplastic anemia. Specimen: sorted CD4+, CD8+, or CD8+CD57+ T cells (not recorded which) from PBMCs. The J gene is TRBJ2-7, the V gene TRBV11-1; 13 bases match TRBD2. CDR3 region: CASSGGLAGIPYEQYF. CDR3 coding DNA: TGTGCCAGCAGCGGGGGACTAGCGGGGATTCCCTACGAGCAGTACTTC.